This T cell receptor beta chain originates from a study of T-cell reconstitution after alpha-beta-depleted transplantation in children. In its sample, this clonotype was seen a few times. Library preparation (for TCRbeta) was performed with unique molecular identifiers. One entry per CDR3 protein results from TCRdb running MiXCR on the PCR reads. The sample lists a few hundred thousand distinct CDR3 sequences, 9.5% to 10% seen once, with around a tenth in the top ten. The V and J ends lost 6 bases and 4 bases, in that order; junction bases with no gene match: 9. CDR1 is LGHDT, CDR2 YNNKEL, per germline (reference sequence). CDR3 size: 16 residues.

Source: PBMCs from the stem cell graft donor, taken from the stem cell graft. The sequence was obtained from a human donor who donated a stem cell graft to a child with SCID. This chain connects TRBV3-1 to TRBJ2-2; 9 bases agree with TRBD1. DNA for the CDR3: TGTGCCAGCAGAGAACGGACAGGGGAAGGCACCGGGGAGCTGTTTTTT. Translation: CASRERTGEGTGELFF. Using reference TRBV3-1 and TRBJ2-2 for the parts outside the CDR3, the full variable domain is DTAVSQTPKYLVTQMGNDKSIKCEQNLGHDTMYWYKQDSKKFLKIMFSYNNKELIINETVPNRFSPKSPDKAHLNLHINSLELGDSAVYFCASRERTGEGTGELFFGEGSRLTVL.